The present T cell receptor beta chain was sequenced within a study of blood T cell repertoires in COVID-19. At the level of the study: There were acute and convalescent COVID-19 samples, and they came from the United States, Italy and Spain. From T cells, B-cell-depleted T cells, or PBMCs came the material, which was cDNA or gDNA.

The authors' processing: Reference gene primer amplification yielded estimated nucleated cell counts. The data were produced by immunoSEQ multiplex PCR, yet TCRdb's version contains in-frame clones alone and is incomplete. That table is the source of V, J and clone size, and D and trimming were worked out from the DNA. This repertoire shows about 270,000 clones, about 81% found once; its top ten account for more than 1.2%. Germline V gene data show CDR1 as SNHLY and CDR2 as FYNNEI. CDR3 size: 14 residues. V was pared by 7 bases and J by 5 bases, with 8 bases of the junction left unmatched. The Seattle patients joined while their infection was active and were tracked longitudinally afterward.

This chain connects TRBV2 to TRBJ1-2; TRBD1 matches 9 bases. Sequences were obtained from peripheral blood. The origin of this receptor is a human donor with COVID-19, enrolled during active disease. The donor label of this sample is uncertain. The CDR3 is CASTGQGIGYGYTF. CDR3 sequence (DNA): TGTGCCAGCACAGGACAGGGGATCGGGTATGGCTACACCTTC.